This T cell receptor (beta chain) derives from a study of T cell responses to AZD1222 COVID-19 vaccine. Sequencing was performed with immunoSEQ multiplex PCR; in TCRdb, only in-frame clones are kept and a portion is missing. Of under 200,000 clones listed, over 90% are singletons. This clone came up a few times. The antigen remains unidentified. General observations from the study: Females made up more of the donors, who were largely white British, and clonal diversity may have come out too low.

Trimming removed 6 bases from V and 6 bases from J, with 17 bases in between. Germline V lookup: CDR1 MRHNA, CDR2 SNTAGT. This CDR3 is 14 amino acids long. The clonotype was recovered from an adult in good health. The chain joins TRBV6-4 to TRBJ1-2; a weak D match, TRBD1 (6 bases). The input for sequencing was peripheral blood, taken on day 0 of AZD1222 vaccination. This CDR3 reads CASRTGTSLHGYTF. CDR3 in DNA: TGTGCCAGCAGGACCGGGACATCTTTACATGGCTACACCTTC.